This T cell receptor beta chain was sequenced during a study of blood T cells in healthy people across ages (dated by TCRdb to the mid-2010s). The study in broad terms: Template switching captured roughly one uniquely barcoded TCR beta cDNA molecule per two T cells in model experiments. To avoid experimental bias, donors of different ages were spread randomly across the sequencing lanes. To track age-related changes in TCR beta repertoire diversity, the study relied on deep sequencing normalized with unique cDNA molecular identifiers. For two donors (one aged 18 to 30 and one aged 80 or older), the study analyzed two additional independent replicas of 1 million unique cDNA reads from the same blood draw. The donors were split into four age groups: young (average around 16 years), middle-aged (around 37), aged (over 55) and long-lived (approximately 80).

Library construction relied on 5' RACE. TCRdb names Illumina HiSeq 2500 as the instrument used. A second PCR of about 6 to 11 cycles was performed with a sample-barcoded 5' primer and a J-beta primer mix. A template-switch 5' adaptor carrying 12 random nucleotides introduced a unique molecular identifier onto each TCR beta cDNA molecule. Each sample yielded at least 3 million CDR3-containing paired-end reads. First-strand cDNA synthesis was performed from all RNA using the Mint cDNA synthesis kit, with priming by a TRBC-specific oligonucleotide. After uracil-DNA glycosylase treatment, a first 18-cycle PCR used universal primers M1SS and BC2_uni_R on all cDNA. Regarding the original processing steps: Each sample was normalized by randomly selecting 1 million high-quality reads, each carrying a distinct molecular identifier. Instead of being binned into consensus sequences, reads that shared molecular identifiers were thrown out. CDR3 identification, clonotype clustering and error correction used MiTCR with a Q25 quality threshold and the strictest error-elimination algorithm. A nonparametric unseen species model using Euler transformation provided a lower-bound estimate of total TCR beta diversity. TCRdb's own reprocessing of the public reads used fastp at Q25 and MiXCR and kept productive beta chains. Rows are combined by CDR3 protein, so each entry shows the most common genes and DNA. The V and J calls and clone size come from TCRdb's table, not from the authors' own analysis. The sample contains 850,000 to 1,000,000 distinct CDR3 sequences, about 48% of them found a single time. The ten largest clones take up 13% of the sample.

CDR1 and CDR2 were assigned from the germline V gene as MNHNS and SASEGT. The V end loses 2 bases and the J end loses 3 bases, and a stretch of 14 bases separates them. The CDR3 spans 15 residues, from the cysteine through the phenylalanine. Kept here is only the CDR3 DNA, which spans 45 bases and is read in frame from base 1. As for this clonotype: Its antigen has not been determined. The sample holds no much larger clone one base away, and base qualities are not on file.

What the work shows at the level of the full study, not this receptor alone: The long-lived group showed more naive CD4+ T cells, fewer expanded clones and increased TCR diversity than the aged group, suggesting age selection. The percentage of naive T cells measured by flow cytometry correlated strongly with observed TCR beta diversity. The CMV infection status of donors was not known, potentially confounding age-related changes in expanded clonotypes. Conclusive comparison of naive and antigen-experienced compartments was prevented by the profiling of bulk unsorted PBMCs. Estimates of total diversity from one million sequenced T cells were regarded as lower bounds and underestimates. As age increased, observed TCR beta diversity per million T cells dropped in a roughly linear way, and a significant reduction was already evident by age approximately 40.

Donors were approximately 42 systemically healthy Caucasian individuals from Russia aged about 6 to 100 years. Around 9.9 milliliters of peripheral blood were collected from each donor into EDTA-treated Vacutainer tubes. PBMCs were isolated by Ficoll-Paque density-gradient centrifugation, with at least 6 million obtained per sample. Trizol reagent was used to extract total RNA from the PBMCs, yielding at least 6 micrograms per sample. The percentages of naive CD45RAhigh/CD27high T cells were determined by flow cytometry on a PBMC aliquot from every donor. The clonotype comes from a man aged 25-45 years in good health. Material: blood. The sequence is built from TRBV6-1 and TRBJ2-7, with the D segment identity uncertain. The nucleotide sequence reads TGTGCCAGCAGTGAAATTTCGCAGGTTAACTACGAGCAGTACTTC. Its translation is CASSEISQVNYEQYF.